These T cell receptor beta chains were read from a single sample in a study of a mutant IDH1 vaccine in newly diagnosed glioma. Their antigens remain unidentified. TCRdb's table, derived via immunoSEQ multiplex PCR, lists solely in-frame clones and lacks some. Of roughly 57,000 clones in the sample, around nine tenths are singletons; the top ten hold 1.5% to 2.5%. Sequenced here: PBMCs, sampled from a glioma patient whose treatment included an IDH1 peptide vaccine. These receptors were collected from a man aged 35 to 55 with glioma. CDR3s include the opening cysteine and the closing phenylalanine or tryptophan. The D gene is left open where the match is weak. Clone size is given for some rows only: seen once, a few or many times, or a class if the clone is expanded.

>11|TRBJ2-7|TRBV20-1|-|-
CSASGANEQYF
TGCAGTGCATCGGGTGCTAACGAGCAGTACTTC
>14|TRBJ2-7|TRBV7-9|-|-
CASSTRESSYEQYF
TGTGCCAGCAGCACCCGGGAAAGCTCCTACGAGCAGTACTTC
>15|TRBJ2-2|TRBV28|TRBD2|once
CASRRLAGPTGELFF
TGTGCCAGCAGGCGACTAGCGGGACCGACCGGGGAGCTGTTTTTT
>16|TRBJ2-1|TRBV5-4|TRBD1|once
CASSHSAGQGINEQFF
TGTGCCAGCAGTCACAGCGCGGGACAGGGAATCAATGAGCAGTTCTTC
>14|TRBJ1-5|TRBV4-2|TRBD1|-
CASSRTRGDQPQHF
TGTGCCAGCAGCCGTACCAGGGGGGATCAGCCCCAGCATTTT
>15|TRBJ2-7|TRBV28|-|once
CASSLWWQGSYEQYF
TGTGCCAGCAGTTTATGGTGGCAGGGGTCGTACGAGCAGTACTTC
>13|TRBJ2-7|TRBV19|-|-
CASNKEPGREQYF
TGTGCCAGTAATAAGGAGCCAGGCCGGGAGCAGTACTTC
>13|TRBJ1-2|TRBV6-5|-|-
CASSYVGVGGYTF
TGTGCCAGCAGTTACGTAGGGGTAGGCGGCTACACCTTC
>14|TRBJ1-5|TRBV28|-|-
CASSSGFRNQPQHF
TGTGCCAGCAGTTCAGGGTTTCGCAATCAGCCCCAGCATTTT
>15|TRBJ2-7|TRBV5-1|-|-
CASSLVIQGVSEQYF
TGCGCCAGCAGCTTGGTAATCCAGGGTGTCTCCGAGCAGTACTTC